The 8 T cell receptor beta chains presented below share a single source sample, sequenced in a study of blood T cell repertoires in COVID-19. Assay used: immunoSEQ multiplex PCR; TCRdb lists only in-frame clones, some missing. The sample lists tens of thousands of clones, 90% seen once, with roughly 3.9% in the top ten. Source material: peripheral blood. These receptors originate from a man aged 50 or older with acute or convalescent COVID-19.

The CDR3 DNA reads TGTGCCACCAGTGAACCTCGTAGCGATGGACAGTTCTTC. Its translation is CATSEPRSDGQFF. The rearrangement uses TRBV24-1 and TRBJ2-1; D might be TRBD2 (5 bases). This CDR3 contains 13 residues. The V gene lost 4 bases and the J gene lost 13 bases, with 16 bases spanning the gap. Germline-derived CDR1 and CDR2 are KGHDR and SFDVKD.

The rearrangement links TRBV6-2 or TRBV6-3 to TRBJ1-1, with 11 bases aligning to TRBD1. V trimming: 0 bases; J trimming: 4 bases; junction bases outside the gene matches: 1. There are 15 residues in the CDR3. Looked up from germline, CDR1 is MNHEY and CDR2 is SVGEGT. The CDR3, as DNA: TGTGCCAGCAGTTACTCAGGGACAGGGGGCACTGAAGCTTTCTTT. It encodes CASSYSGTGGTEAFF.

DNA of the CDR3: TGTGCCAGCAGCAAAGAGGAGGGCGGGAGGGTTGCCAAAAACATTCAGTACTTC. This gives the protein CASSKEEGGRVAKNIQYF. The gene calls are TRBV21-1 and TRBJ2-4; TRBD2, the table's D call, was not compared with the DNA. TRBV21-1 is labeled a pseudogene. CDR3 length: 18 amino acids.

The gene calls are TRBV18 and TRBJ1-1, with D tentatively TRBD1 (5 bases). V gave up 6 bases and J gave up 5 bases, with 16 bases separating them. The V gene's germline CDR1 is KGHSH and CDR2 LQKENI. The CDR3 extends over 14 amino acids. CDR3 amino acids: CASSGGRIGTEAFF. The CDR3 coding sequence is TGTGCCAGCTCCGGGGGACGGATTGGGACTGAAGCTTTCTTT.

The gene calls are TRBV6-5 and TRBJ2-7; 8 nucleotides align to TRBD2. V lost 7 bases to trimming and J lost 3 bases; unmatched junction nucleotides: 5. Germline CDR1 reads MNHEY; CDR2 reads SVGAGI. This CDR3 spans 13 amino acids. CDR3 DNA: TGTGCCAGCACCAGGACTAGCTACTACGAGCAGTACTTC. Its translation is CASTRTSYYEQYF.

The chain combines TRBV6-5 with TRBJ1-1; 11 bases fit TRBD1. Germline V gene data show CDR1 as MNHEY and CDR2 as SVGAGI. This CDR3 comprises 13 residues. Trimming cost V 10 bases and J 3 bases; bases outside gene matches: 4. In DNA form, the CDR3 reads TGTGCCACCGGGACAGGGGGAGACACTGAAGCTTTCTTT. Translated: CATGTGGDTEAFF.

This rearrangement joins TRBV3-1 (or the pseudogene TRBV3-2) to TRBJ2-7, with TRBD2 identical over 11 bases. Germline V gives CDR1 LGHDT, CDR2 YNNKEL (reference sequence). This CDR3 region has 17 residues. Trimming cost V 0 bases and J 3 bases; bases outside gene matches: 7. The CDR3 nucleotides are TGTGCCAGCAGCCAAGATCCCACTAGCGGGAGAGTCTACGAGCAGTACTTC. It is translated as CASSQDPTSGRVYEQYF.

The DNA for the CDR3 is TGTGCCAGCAGCAAAGTCTATTCCGAGCAGTACTTC. It is translated as CASSKVYSEQYF. The rearrangement links TRBV21-1 to TRBJ2-7; the tabulated D call, TRBD2, remains unverified against the DNA. TRBV21-1 is listed as a pseudogene. CDR3 size: 12 residues.